The 27 T cell receptor beta chains below come from one sample, sequenced in a study of post-analysis software for immune sequencing data. General observations from the study: There were roughly 5 TRBV segments more frequent in patients than controls, and TRBV5-6, TRBV5-1 and TRBV20-1 were among them.

Included in the TCR beta cDNA libraries were unique molecular identifiers. A single record per CDR3 protein comes from TCRdb applying MiXCR to the PCR reads. The sample lists 750,000 to 950,000 distinct CDR3 sequences, about 57% occurring once. Antigen specificity for these receptors is unknown. The material sequenced was blood. These TCRs come from a girl aged 5-17 years with multiple sclerosis.

This chain connects TRBV7-7 to TRBJ2-3; D is perhaps TRBD1 (6 bases). The length of the CDR3 is 15 residues. Per the germline V gene, CDR1 is SSHAT and CDR2 is FNYEAQ (reference sequence). V was pared by 5 bases and J by 5 bases, with 17 bases between. CDR3 sequence: CASSLRGGSGDTQYF. The CDR3 nucleotides read TGTGCCAGCAGCCTACGAGGGGGATCCGGAGATACGCAGTATTTT.

This chain's CDR3 is CSVSSRRVRDTEAFF. The DNA of the CDR3 is TGCAGCGTTTCCTCTCGCAGGGTTCGGGACACTGAAGCTTTCTTT. The chain couples TRBV29-1 to TRBJ1-1, with D possibly being TRBD1 (5 bases). The ends were cut back, 5 bases at V and 3 bases at J, with 19 bases in the middle. Germline CDR1 is SQVTM and CDR2 is ANQGSEA. CDR3 length equals 15 residues. Full variable domain (rest looked up from reference TRBV29-1 and TRBJ1-1): SAVISQKPSRDICQRGTSLTIQCQVDSQVTMMFWYRQQPGQSLTLIATANQGSEATYESGFVIDKFPISRPNLTFSTLTVSNMSPEDSSIYLCSVSSRRVRDTEAFFGQGTRLTVV.

This sequence joins TRBV7-2 and TRBJ2-1; TRBD2 aligns across 9 bases. V was clipped by 4 bases and J by 9 bases; unmatched bases: 16. This CDR3 is built from 17 residues. Germline V gene sequence: CDR1 SGHTA, CDR2 FQGNSA. The CDR3 DNA follows: TGTGCCAGCAGCTCCCAGGGGGGTAGCGGGAGAACGGGTGAGCAGTTCTTC. Translated: CASSSQGGSGRTGEQFF.

In this sample, this clonotype turned up a few times. V usage is TRBV4-2 and J usage is TRBJ2-2; D not certain. Trimming stripped 0 bases from V and 7 bases from J, with 6 bases between. The germline V gene encodes CDR1 LGHNA and CDR2 YNFKEQ. This CDR3 has 13 amino acids. The CDR3 loop reads CASSQDQNGELFF. CDR3 sequence (DNA): TGTGCCAGCAGCCAAGATCAGAACGGGGAGCTGTTTTTT.

The chain joins TRBV15 to TRBJ2-7; 7 bases are a match to TRBD1. CDR1 is LNHNV and CDR2 is YYDKDF in the germline V gene (reference sequence). The CDR3 runs to 14 residues. V trimming: 2 bases; J trimming: 2 bases; junction bases outside the gene matches: 3. CDR3 sequence reads: CATSRPGQPYEQYF. The CDR3 DNA follows: TGTGCCACCAGCAGACCGGGACAGCCCTACGAGCAGTACTTC.

Notes on this clonotype: Given a much more abundant clone one base away, this may be a read error. The chain uses TRBV7-2 and TRBJ1-2; perhaps TRBD1 as D (6 bases). CDR3 length: 13 amino acids. CDR1 is SGHTA and CDR2 is FQGNSA in the germline V gene. V gave up 5 bases and J gave up 3 bases, with 10 bases separating them. As DNA, the CDR3 is TGTGCCAGCAGCCCGGCAGGGGACTATGGCTACACCTTC. Translated, it gives CASSPAGDYGYTF.

The chain combines TRBV5-1 with TRBJ2-5, with 8 bases that match TRBD1. The assigned J gene may be wrong: the sequence end matches TRBJ2-7 better. Germline V gene data show CDR1 as SGHRS and CDR2 as YFSETQ. The CDR3 is 14 amino acids. CDR3 DNA: TGCGCCAGCAGCCAGACAGGGGCGGCCTACGAGCAGTACTTC. Protein: CASSQTGAAYEQYF.

The table lists this clonotype with a few counts. The genes are TRBV29-1 and TRBJ1-2, with a weak D call TRBD1 (6 bases). Germline CDR1 SQVTM, CDR2 ANQGSEA. The ends were cut back, 5 bases at V and 4 bases at J, with 20 bases in the middle. This CDR3 contains 15 residues. CDR3 protein: CSVLITPGHTYGYTF. In nucleotides, the CDR3 is TGCAGCGTTCTGATAACTCCGGGACACACCTATGGCTACACCTTC.

The chain employs TRBV9 and TRBJ2-7, with D perhaps matching TRBD2 (6 bases). Germline V gives CDR1 SGDLS, CDR2 YYNGEE. CDR3 length: 16 residues. V was trimmed by 3 bases and J by 0 bases, leaving 16 bases between them. The CDR3 sequence: CASSAGGAGLSYEQYF. The DNA for the CDR3 is TGTGCCAGCAGCGCCGGGGGTGCGGGGCTCTCCTACGAGCAGTACTTC.

This clonotype was observed a handful of times. V gene TRBV18 combines with J gene TRBJ2-1, with 7 bases aligning to TRBD2. Germline V CDR1 and CDR2: KGHSH, LQKENI. This CDR3 has 14 amino acids. Trimming cost V 1 base and J 8 bases; bases outside gene matches: 5. The CDR3 reads CASSPLPGGYEQFF. The CDR3 DNA is TGTGCCAGCTCACCACTACCGGGAGGATATGAGCAGTTCTTC.

This rearrangement joins TRBV27 to TRBJ2-5; D possibly corresponds to TRBD1 (6 bases). The J call may be faulty, since TRBJ2-7 better matches the DNA end. CDR1 is MNHEY, CDR2 SMNVEV, per germline (reference sequence). The CDR3 sequence is 15 residues long. The CDR3 region is CASSLAEGRGYEQYF. In DNA, the CDR3 is TGTGCCAGCAGTTTGGCCGAAGGCAGGGGATACGAGCAGTACTTC.

This chain links TRBV10-1 with TRBJ2-3, with D possibly being TRBD2 (6 bases). Between the trimmed V and J ends, which lost 3 bases and 5 bases, there was a span of 18 bases. Germline V gives CDR1 WNHNN, CDR2 SYGVQD (reference sequence). This CDR3 is 16 amino acids long. In DNA form, the CDR3 reads TGCGCCAGCAGTGACCTAGCGAGCGGCCGGGTAGATACGCAGTATTTT. Its protein product is CASSDLASGRVDTQYF.

This clonotype was counted a few times. The J gene is TRBJ2-7, the V gene TRBV7-9; D tentatively reads TRBD1 or TRBD2 (5 bases each). The V end lost 5 bases, the J end lost 0 bases, and 14 bases lay between the germline ends. Germline V CDR1 and CDR2: SEHNR, FQNEAQ (reference sequence). The CDR3 runs to 15 residues. CDR3 sequence reads: CASSNWGSNSYEQYF. DNA for the CDR3: TGTGCCAGCAGCAATTGGGGGTCCAACTCCTACGAGCAGTACTTC.

There are a few counts of this clonotype. This sequence joins TRBV5-1 and TRBJ2-7; D is undetermined. Trimming cost V 1 base and J 4 bases, with 9 bases left between them. This CDR3 comprises 13 residues. Germline lookup yields CDR1 SGHRS and CDR2 YFSETQ. The CDR3 is CASSLYRRYEQYF. The CDR3 bases are TGCGCCAGCAGCTTGTACCGGAGATACGAGCAGTACTTC.

This rearrangement joins TRBV2 to TRBJ2-4; 10 nucleotides align to TRBD1. V gave up 4 bases and J gave up 6 bases; unmatched junction bases: 6. The CDR3 has 15 residues. The V gene's germline CDR1 is SNHLY and CDR2 FYNNEI. DNA for the CDR3: TGTGCCAGCAGTGGAGCCGGGACAGGGGTAAACATTCAGTACTTC. Its translation is CASSGAGTGVNIQYF.

This chain joins TRBV18 and TRBJ2-7; 9 bases agree with TRBD2. V was clipped by 2 bases and J by 3 bases; unmatched bases: 11. Germline V gene sequence: CDR1 KGHSH, CDR2 LQKENI. This CDR3 contains 17 residues. CDR3 nucleotides: TGTGCCAGCTCACCATTAACGCCTAGCGGGAACGTCTACGAGCAGTACTTC. This gives the protein CASSPLTPSGNVYEQYF.

This clonotype has more than one count but fewer than ten. This chain connects TRBV29-1 to TRBJ2-3; D unresolved. The CDR3 loop spans 13 amino acids. Per germline, CDR1 SQVTM and CDR2 ANQGSEA. The V and J ends lost 4 bases and 1 base respectively, with 9 bases between them. CDR3 sequence reads: CSVALGGTDTQYF. Written as DNA, the CDR3 is TGCAGCGTTGCCTTGGGTGGCACAGATACGCAGTATTTT.

The chain uses TRBV5-5 and TRBJ1-2; no definite D call. In germline, CDR1 is SGHKS, CDR2 YYEKEE (reference sequence). V gave up 0 bases and J gave up 5 bases, with 8 bases separating them. The CDR3 loop spans 13 amino acids. The DNA of the CDR3 is TGTGCCAGCAGCTTGGACGGACGGTATGGCTACACCTTC. It yields the protein CASSLDGRYGYTF.

V usage is TRBV12-3 or TRBV12-4 and J usage is TRBJ2-3; 9 bases map to TRBD2. J lost 7 bases, V lost 3 bases, and 11 bases had no gene match. This CDR3 has 16 amino acids. The CDR3 nucleotides are TGTGCCAGCAGTTTGGGGCGGGAGGGCCCTCTAAATACGCAGTATTTT. Its protein product is CASSLGREGPLNTQYF.

The gene calls are TRBV20-1 and TRBJ2-5; 14 nucleotides align to TRBD2. This CDR3 contains 16 residues. From germline, CDR1 is DFQATT and CDR2 SNEGSKA (reference sequence). V lost 6 bases, J lost 2 bases, and 8 bases stayed unmatched. The CDR3 DNA reads TGCAGTGCACTACCGACTAGCGGGGGGGGGCAAGAGACCCAGTACTTC. Translating gives CSALPTSGGGQETQYF.

V is TRBV20-1 and J is TRBJ1-2; TRBD1 might be the D (5 bases). Germline assignment: CDR1 DFQATT and CDR2 SNEGSKA (reference sequence). V was cut by 2 bases and J by 6 bases, with 13 bases left in between. The CDR3 length is 13 residues. The CDR3 sequence is CSARWSQGHGYTF. The CDR3 DNA is TGCAGTGCTAGATGGTCCCAGGGCCATGGCTACACCTTC.

The DNA of the CDR3 is TGTGCCAGCAGTTTAGGTACCACTTGGACAGGGAGGAACCCCTACGAGCAGTACTTC. As protein: CASSLGTTWTGRNPYEQYF. V and J are TRBV12-3 or TRBV12-4 and TRBJ2-7; 8 positions agree with TRBD1. J lost 2 bases, V lost 1 base, and 16 bases had no gene match. CDR3 size: 19 residues.

The CDR3 DNA reads TGTGCCAGCAGCTTAGCAGGGGAGAACTATGGCTACACCTTC. Translating it yields CASSLAGENYGYTF. The rearrangement links TRBV7-2 to TRBJ1-2; possible D gene TRBD1, 5 bases. V shed 0 bases and J shed 2 bases, with 7 bases lying between them. This CDR3 is built from 14 residues. Germline CDR1 SGHTA, CDR2 FQGNSA.

This clonotype appeared a few times. The chain joins TRBV30 to TRBJ2-4; TRBD2 matches at 12 bases. V gave up 4 bases and J gave up 0 bases; unmatched junction bases: 7. The germline V gene has CDR1 GTSNPN and CDR2 SVGIG (reference sequence). This CDR3 is 17 amino acids long. The CDR3 DNA follows: TGTGCCTGGACTAGCGGGAGGGCCGATATAGCCAAAAACATTCAGTACTTC. Its protein is CAWTSGRADIAKNIQYF.

This clonotype was observed a few times. The chain carries TRBV5-5 and TRBJ2-7; D is undetermined. With the DNA end fitting TRBJ2-1 better, the J assignment may be wrong. The CDR3 spans 14 residues. Germline-derived CDR1 and CDR2 are SGHKS and YYEKEE (reference sequence). This chain's CDR3 is CASSLGPVTDEQFF. DNA of the CDR3: TGTGCCAGCAGCTTGGGTCCTGTCACTGATGAGCAGTTCTTC.

The rearrangement uses TRBV20-1 and TRBJ2-7; TRBD1 matches at 7 bases. Near its end, the DNA agrees better with TRBJ2-5, so the J call may be wrong. CDR1 and CDR2 (germline): DFQATT, SNEGSKA (reference sequence). This CDR3 contains 13 residues. The CDR3 DNA follows: TGCAGTGCTAGCAAGGGGGCGCAGGAGACCCAGTACTTC. Protein: CSASKGAQETQYF.

This clonotype was counted once. This rearrangement joins TRBV27 to TRBJ1-1; D unclear. The CDR3 length is 13 residues. The germline V and J ends were trimmed by 0 bases and 11 bases, with 13 bases remaining between them. Germline CDR1 reads MNHEY; CDR2 reads SMNVEV (reference sequence). CDR3 sequence (DNA): TGTGCCAGCAGTTTATCGGTAACCGGTCGGGCTTTCTTT. It codes for CASSLSVTGRAFF.